This T cell receptor beta chain stems from a study of blood T cell repertoires in COVID-19. This clone was detected only a few times. V gave up 6 bases and J gave up 7 bases; unmatched junction bases: 12. The CDR3 runs to 16 residues. Germline V gives CDR1 SGHAT, CDR2 FQNNGV. Produced via immunoSEQ multiplex PCR; TCRdb's table is partial and in-frame only. The profile shows 110,000 to 150,000 clones, about 87% of them singletons. The sample was PBMCs or T cells enriched from blood (not recorded which). This chain uses TRBV11-2 with TRBJ2-1; 10 positions match TRBD2. This TCR came from a man in his 60s who had recovered from COVID-19. The CDR3 loop reads CASRPSGTSVYNEQFF. The DNA for the CDR3 is TGTGCCAGCAGGCCATCCGGGACTAGCGTATATAATGAGCAGTTCTTC.